A single TCR beta chain is shown here with its context. No antigen is known for it. The sample comes from a study of shared clonotypes between healthy human individuals. Study in general: Used for every donor were three CD4 naive, three CD4 memory, two CD8 naive and one CD8 memory plate. Regarding the study as a whole: Clonotype sharing among donors was expected to depend on sequencing depth. Incomplete sequencing of sorted subsets was indicated by rarefaction despite large depth. Collection of samples was limited to blood; tissue repertoires likely differ.

The ends were cut back, 4 bases at V and 4 bases at J, with 23 bases in the middle. Per the germline V gene, CDR1 is SEHNR and CDR2 is FQNEAQ (reference sequence). There are 17 residues in the CDR3. Cells designated naive CD8 were CD45RO-negative and were positively selected for CCR7, with terminally differentiated effector memory CD45RA+ cells excluded. Clones were read by immunoSEQ multiplex PCR, and TCRdb kept only the in-frame ones, dropping some. Among some 2,000,000 clones, about 95% were seen once, and the ten largest hold 0.9% to 1.3%. This sequence joins TRBV7-9 and TRBJ2-7; D tentatively fits TRBD1 or TRBD2 (8 bases each). The sequencing sample was made of naive CD8+ T cells sorted from blood. This receptor was identified in a man aged 18-30 years in good health. Written as DNA, the CDR3 is TGTGCCAGCAGCTCGCCGGGACAGGCGGGGGGATCTTACGAGCAGTACTTC. It is translated as CASSSPGQAGGSYEQYF.